Below, 4 T cell receptor beta chains from the same sample are listed, as sequenced in a study of blood T cell repertoires in COVID-19. Repertoires were generated with immunoSEQ multiplex PCR, while TCRdb's copy carries only in-frame clones and drops some. The repertoire holds over 200,000 clones, with approximately 91% as singletons. The specimen sequenced was peripheral blood. These receptor sequences come from a human donor in a cohort sampled during active COVID-19.

The genes are TRBV27 and TRBJ2-3; TRBD2 agrees at 8 bases. V was clipped by 4 bases and J by 2 bases; unmatched bases: 5. Germline CDR1 reads MNHEY; CDR2 reads SMNVEV (reference sequence). CDR3 length: 15 residues. The CDR3 region has the DNA TGTGCCAGCAGTTCCCCTAGCGGGTACACAGATACGCAGTATTTT. Encoded protein: CASSSPSGYTDTQYF.

The gene calls are TRBV4-1 and TRBJ2-7; 7 bases map to TRBD2. The V gene end was trimmed by 2 bases and the J gene end by 3 bases; junction bases not matched to a gene: 4. Per the germline V gene, CDR1 is MGHRA and CDR2 is YSYEKL. The CDR3 length is 14 residues. CDR3 bases: TGCGCCAGCAGCCAATGGGGGGGGTTCTACGAGCAGTACTTC. Its translation: CASSQWGGFYEQYF.

The chain recombines TRBV5-4 with TRBJ2-1; TRBD2 agrees at 11 bases. Trimming took 3 bases from V and 10 from J; bases not matched to a gene: 9. Germline lookup yields CDR1 SGHNT and CDR2 YYREEE (reference sequence). The CDR3 has 15 residues. Here the CDR3 reads CASSWRLAGFEEQFF. The CDR3 DNA reads TGTGCCAGCAGCTGGCGACTAGCGGGATTCGAGGAGCAGTTCTTC.

The CDR3 nucleotides are TGTGCCAGCAGCCCAAACAGGGTGCGCTCCTACGAGCAGTACTTC. Protein product: CASSPNRVRSYEQYF. V usage is TRBV3-1 (or the pseudogene TRBV3-2) and J usage is TRBJ2-7; tentative D call: TRBD1 (6 bases). This CDR3 is 15 amino acids long. Deletions cut 4 bases from V and 0 bases from J, with 13 bases between. The germline V gene has CDR1 LGHDT and CDR2 YNNKEL (reference sequence).